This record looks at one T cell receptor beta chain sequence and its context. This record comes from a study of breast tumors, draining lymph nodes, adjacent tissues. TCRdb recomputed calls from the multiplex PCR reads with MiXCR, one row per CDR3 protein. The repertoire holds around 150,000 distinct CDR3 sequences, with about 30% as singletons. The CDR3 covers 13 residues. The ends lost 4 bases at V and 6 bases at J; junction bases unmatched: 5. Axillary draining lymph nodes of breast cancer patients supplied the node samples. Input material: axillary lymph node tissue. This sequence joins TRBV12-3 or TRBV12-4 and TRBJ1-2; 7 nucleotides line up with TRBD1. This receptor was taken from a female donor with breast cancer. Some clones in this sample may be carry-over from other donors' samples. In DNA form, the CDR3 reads TGTGCCAGCAGTTACAGGGGCGGCGATGGCTACACCTTC. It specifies CASSYRGGDGYTF.